The 25 T cell receptor beta chains presented below share a single source sample, sequenced in a study of T cells in localized non-small cell lung cancer (dated by TCRdb to the early 2020s). Libraries were made using the immunoSEQ multiplex PCR assay. Not all clones reach the TCRdb copy of this immuneACCESS table, which keeps in-frame sequences only. Checked studies attribute under half of the gap to unresolved V genes and leave the rest unexplained. The sample table holds roughly 40,000 clones, of which approximately 80% were seen once. The ten largest clones add up to 7.3% of the sample. The material was peripheral blood mononuclear cells, obtained before any cancer treatment. Every receptor here comes from a male donor older than 55 with stage II lung adenocarcinoma.

V gene TRBV7-8 combines with J gene TRBJ2-7; D may be TRBD2 (6 bases). V gave up 5 bases and J gave up 3 bases, with 11 bases separating them. Germline lookup yields CDR1 SGHVS and CDR2 FQNEAQ. The CDR3 is 13 amino acids. CDR3 sequence: CASSLGLRYEQYF. In nucleotides, the CDR3 is TGTGCCAGCAGCCTTGGACTACGCTACGAGCAGTACTTC.

This clone was observed a handful of times. The chain employs TRBV7-9 and TRBJ2-7, with TRBD1 identical over 9 bases. The ends lost 5 bases at V and 5 bases at J; junction bases unmatched: 7. The V gene's germline CDR1 is SEHNR and CDR2 FQNEAQ (reference sequence). The CDR3 length is 14 residues. The CDR3 DNA is TGTGCCAGCAGCGCGGGACAGGGAATCGACGAGCAGTACTTC. Translation gives CASSAGQGIDEQYF.

The V gene is TRBV6-6, the J gene TRBJ2-3; TRBD2 matches 7 bases. Germline V gene sequence: CDR1 MNHNY, CDR2 SVGAGI (reference sequence). With 4 bases clipped from V and 11 bases from J, the junction kept 6 bases outside the gene matches. This CDR3 spans 12 amino acids. The CDR3 loop reads CASSSPSGGQYF. As DNA, the CDR3 is TGTGCCAGCAGTTCCCCTTCGGGGGGGCAGTATTTT.

In DNA form, the CDR3 reads TGTGCCAGCATAAGAGAGGCCCGCAACAATGAGCAGTTCTTC. Its protein product is CASIREARNNEQFF. The rearrangement uses TRBV7-2 and TRBJ2-1; no reliable D call. Germline V CDR1 and CDR2: SGHTA, FQGNSA. CDR3 length equals 14 residues. Between the trimmed V and J ends, which lost 7 bases and 5 bases, there was a span of 15 bases.

The genes are TRBV27 and TRBJ2-3, with 8 nucleotides matching TRBD1. The germline V gene has CDR1 MNHEY and CDR2 SMNVEV (reference sequence). V trimming: 4 bases; J trimming: 2 bases; junction bases outside the gene matches: 5. This CDR3 region has 15 residues. The CDR3 sequence: CASSSLQGVTDTQYF. The CDR3 DNA is TGTGCCAGCAGTTCCCTACAGGGGGTCACAGATACGCAGTATTTT.

This sequence joins TRBV6-5 and TRBJ2-2; 12 nucleotides agree with TRBD2. This CDR3 has 15 amino acids. With V trimmed by 6 bases and J by 5 bases, 4 bases remained unmatched. In germline, CDR1 is MNHEY, CDR2 SVGAGI. The CDR3 DNA sequence: TGTGCCAGCAGCGGAGGGACTAGCGGGACCGGGGAGCTGTTTTTT. This codes for CASSGGTSGTGELFF.

This clone has more than one count but fewer than ten. This chain uses TRBV25-1 with TRBJ2-6; possible D gene TRBD2, 6 bases. Trimming took off 1 base at V and 1 base at J, with 8 bases between the two ends. Germline-derived CDR1 and CDR2 are MGHDK and SYGVNS. This CDR3 has 16 amino acids. CDR3 nucleotides: TGTGCCAGCAGTGAATGGGGAGGTTCTGGGGCCAACGTCCTGACTTTC. It translates to CASSEWGGSGANVLTF. Full variable domain (rest looked up from reference TRBV25-1 and TRBJ2-6): EADIYQTPRYLVIGTGKKITLECSQTMGHDKMYWYQQDPGMELHLIHYSYGVNSTEKGDLSSESTVSRIRTEHFPLTLESARPSHTSQYLCASSEWGGSGANVLTFGAGSRLTVL.

The chain combines TRBV18 with TRBJ1-2; 8 bases line up with TRBD1. This CDR3 contains 17 residues. CDR1 is KGHSH, CDR2 LQKENI, per germline. V trimming: 1 base; J trimming: 4 bases; junction bases outside the gene matches: 11. The CDR3 region has the DNA TGTGCCAGCTCACCACTTCCCTTGGGACAGGAGTCCTATGGCTACACCTTC. This gives the protein CASSPLPLGQESYGYTF.

The V gene is TRBV6-1, the J gene TRBJ1-1, with D hard to call. From germline, CDR1 is MNHNS and CDR2 SASEGT. V gave up 3 bases and J gave up 5 bases, with 10 bases separating them. CDR3 length: 13 residues. In DNA form, the CDR3 reads TGTGCCAGCAGTGACCTAGGCGGGACTGAAGCTTTCTTT. Translating it yields CASSDLGGTEAFF.

The rearrangement joins TRBV5-1 to TRBJ1-4; the match to TRBD1 covers 8 bases. The CDR3 extends over 14 amino acids. The germline gives CDR1 SGHRS, CDR2 YFSETQ. V lost 7 bases to trimming and J lost 8 bases; unmatched junction nucleotides: 10. The CDR3 reads CASGQGRSGEKLFF. The CDR3 region has the DNA TGCGCCAGCGGACAGGGTCGTTCAGGGGAAAAACTGTTTTTT.

The gene calls are TRBV10-3 and TRBJ2-7; 8 bases are shared with TRBD2. The CDR3 has 13 residues. Germline CDR1 ENHRY, CDR2 SYGVKD. V lost 10 bases to trimming and J lost 6 bases; unmatched junction nucleotides: 11. CDR3 sequence: CATGLAGGSEQYF. DNA of the CDR3: TGTGCCACCGGACTAGCCGGGGGTTCCGAGCAGTACTTC.

The chain links TRBV4-1 to TRBJ1-3; D is uncertain. The CDR3 contains 17 residues. Germline lookup yields CDR1 MGHRA and CDR2 YSYEKL. Trimming took 1 base from V and 4 from J, leaving 17 bases between them. This CDR3 reads CASSQALGILRGNTIYF. DNA for the CDR3: TGCGCCAGCAGCCAAGCCCTAGGGATCCTGAGGGGAAACACCATATATTTT.

The V call is TRBV29-1, the J call TRBJ1-4, with TRBD1 as a possible D gene (5 bases). The germline V gene encodes CDR1 SQVTM and CDR2 ANQGSEA. There are 12 residues in the CDR3. The CDR3 sequence: CTAGSTNEKLFF. As DNA, the CDR3 is TGCACGGCAGGGTCAACTAATGAAAAACTGTTTTTT.

V gene TRBV28 combines with J gene TRBJ2-1; 8 bases fit TRBD2. The CDR3 consists of 14 residues. J was trimmed by 8 bases and V by 6 bases; bases with no gene match: 9. CDR1 MDHEN and CDR2 SYDVKM come from the germline V gene. Here the CDR3 reads CASSIAGWMDEQFF. The CDR3 nucleotides read TGTGCCAGCAGCATAGCGGGGTGGATGGATGAGCAGTTCTTC.

The chain is built from TRBV27 and TRBJ1-2; perhaps TRBD1 as D (6 bases). The ends were cut back, 3 bases at V and 8 bases at J, with 13 bases in the middle. This CDR3 spans 13 amino acids. Germline V gene sequence: CDR1 MNHEY, CDR2 SMNVEV (reference sequence). The CDR3 DNA is TGTGCCAGCAGTTTGGAACAGGGCAAAGGCTACACCTTC. It translates to CASSLEQGKGYTF.

The gene calls are TRBV14 and TRBJ1-3; no clear D. Germline V gives CDR1 SGHDN, CDR2 FVKESK. Trimming removed 4 bases at V and 0 bases at J, with 7 bases between. The CDR3 spans 14 residues. CDR3 sequence: CASSLHHSGNTIYF. The CDR3 DNA sequence: TGTGCCAGCAGCCTACACCACTCTGGAAACACCATATATTTT.

The chain employs TRBV7-2 and TRBJ2-2; D uncertain. The V gene lost 5 bases and the J gene lost 0 bases, with 10 bases spanning the gap. This CDR3 comprises 15 residues. CDR1 and CDR2 (germline): SGHTA, FQGNSA. CDR3 bases: TGTGCCAGCAGCCCGGTGGGTCCGAACACCGGGGAGCTGTTTTTT. It codes for CASSPVGPNTGELFF.

The J gene is TRBJ2-7, the V gene TRBV7-6, with 10 bases identical to TRBD2. The CDR3 contains 16 residues. V was pared by 5 bases and J by 1 base, with 8 bases of the junction left unmatched. The germline V gene has CDR1 SGHVS and CDR2 FNYEAQ. This CDR3 is CASSASSSGGSYEQYF. As DNA, the CDR3 is TGTGCCAGCAGCGCAAGCTCTAGCGGGGGATCCTACGAGCAGTACTTC.

This chain's CDR3 is CASSLSGVGNQPQHF. For the CDR3, the DNA is TGTGCCAGCAGCTTATCGGGGGTTGGCAATCAGCCCCAGCATTTT. The chain employs TRBV5-6 and TRBJ1-5, with D possibly being TRBD1 (5 bases). CDR3 length: 15 amino acids. V lost 2 bases and J 2 bases, leaving 11 bases between the germline ends. Germline V gene data show CDR1 as SGHDT and CDR2 as YYEEEE.

CDR3 region: CASSLRGMEANYGYTF. CDR3 coding DNA: TGTGCCAGCAGCTTAAGGGGGATGGAGGCGAACTATGGCTACACCTTC. The V gene is TRBV7-9, the J gene TRBJ1-2, with a tentative D call TRBD1 (6 bases). The CDR3 is made up of 16 amino acids. The V end lost 2 bases, the J end lost 2 bases, and 15 bases lay between the germline ends. The germline V gene encodes CDR1 SEHNR and CDR2 FQNEAQ (reference sequence).

The J gene is TRBJ1-2, the V gene TRBV6-1; no firm D call. Germline assignment: CDR1 MNHNS and CDR2 SASEGT. The CDR3 totals 12 residues. V gave up 8 bases and J gave up 3 bases, with 10 bases separating them. CDR3 sequence reads: CASLKEDYGYTF. In DNA, the CDR3 is TGTGCCAGCCTGAAGGAGGACTATGGCTACACCTTC.

The CDR3, as DNA: TGCGCCAGCAGCTTGGGCACCTCCACCCCCACAGATACGCAGTATTTT. As protein: CASSLGTSTPTDTQYF. V gene TRBV5-1 combines with J gene TRBJ2-3; D gene uncertain. From germline, CDR1 is SGHRS and CDR2 YFSETQ. The CDR3 totals 16 residues. The ends were cut back, 0 bases at V and 2 bases at J, with 13 bases in the middle.

This clone has a handful of counts. The chain has TRBV19 and TRBJ1-2, with D hard to call. Trimming left V 5 bases short and J 4 bases short, with 11 bases between. CDR1 is LNHDA, CDR2 SQIVND, per germline (reference sequence). This CDR3 comprises 13 residues. The CDR3 loop is CASSPGRAYGYTF. CDR3 DNA sequence: TGTGCCAGTAGTCCCGGACGCGCCTATGGCTACACCTTC. The variable domain in full, completed from reference TRBV19 and TRBJ1-2, reads DGGITQSPKYLFRKEGQNVTLSCEQNLNHDAMYWYRQDPGQGLRLIYYSQIVNDFQKGDIAEGYSVSREKKESFPLTVTSAQKNPTAFYLCASSPGRAYGYTFGSGTRLTVV.

The chain links TRBV2 to TRBJ2-5, with D perhaps matching TRBD1 or TRBD2 (6 bases each). V lost 7 bases and J lost 1, with 19 bases in between. The germline V gene encodes CDR1 SNHLY and CDR2 FYNNEI. This CDR3 is 16 amino acids long. For the CDR3, the DNA is TGTGCCAGCACAAAAGGGGGGTTGGGATTCCAAGAGACCCAGTACTTC. Residues: CASTKGGLGFQETQYF.

The chain links TRBV6-6 to TRBJ1-5; D remains ambiguous. The V gene lost 7 bases and the J gene lost 2 bases, with 12 bases spanning the gap. The CDR3 is 14 residues long. Germline CDR1 and CDR2: MNHNY and SVGAGI (reference sequence). This chain's CDR3 is CASTSGLRNQPQHF. The CDR3, as DNA: TGTGCCAGCACCTCCGGGCTTCGCAATCAGCCCCAGCATTTT.